This T cell receptor (beta chain) was sequenced for a study of blood T cell repertoires in COVID-19. Turning to the study itself: Recovered status in Cohort 3 required two negative PCRs, clearance, or symptom resolution. Samples came from the United States, Italy and Spain, spanning acute and convalescent COVID-19.

The CDR3 covers 13 residues. Germline-derived CDR1 and CDR2 are GTSNPN and SVGIG (reference sequence). Trimming removed 2 bases at V and 5 bases at J, with 13 bases between. Adults between roughly 18 and 100 years of age took part from about 24 US areas. Participants reported their clinical history, and cohort assignment relied on those reports. TCRdb's table, derived via immunoSEQ multiplex PCR, lists solely in-frame clones and lacks some. The sample contains fewer than 350,000 clones, 85% to 90% of which appear only once. The rearrangement joins TRBV30 to TRBJ2-7; D call uncertain. The TCR sequence derives from a woman aged 55 to 70 in a cohort exposed to, infected with or recovered from COVID-19 (not recorded which). Sequences were obtained from PBMCs or T cells enriched from blood (not recorded which). The CDR3 here is CAWSPGSIDEQYF. CDR3 coding DNA: TGTGCCTGGAGTCCGGGTAGTATCGACGAGCAGTACTTC.